This section outlines one T cell receptor (beta chain) sequence together with its context. TCRdb's copy holds only in-frame clones and misses some; the assay was immunoSEQ multiplex PCR. The top ten hold roughly 15% of the sample, which has more than 85,000 clones, approximately 89% seen once. The data were taken from a study of T cell responses to AZD1222 COVID-19 vaccine. In the study overall: Investigators merged groups given second doses at roughly 4 or roughly 12 weeks.

CDR1 and CDR2 from the germline V gene are SGHTA and FQGNSA. CDR3 length: 16 residues. Trimming removed 4 bases from V and 10 bases from J; junction bases left unmatched: 12. V and J are TRBV7-2 and TRBJ1-4, with TRBD1 matching 10 bases. This TCR derives from an adult in good health. The sequenced sample was peripheral blood, obtained on day 0 of AZD1222 vaccination. CDR3 coding DNA: TGTGCCAGCAGCTCGACAGGGGGCGCGCGATGGGGAAAACTGTTTTTT. As protein: CASSSTGGARWGKLFF.